The rows below give T cell receptor beta chains drawn from one sample of a study of T cell responses to AZD1222 COVID-19 vaccine. Profiled with immunoSEQ multiplex PCR; TCRdb holds only in-frame clones, not every one. The profile shows about 72,000 clones, about nine tenths of them singletons. Sequences were derived from peripheral blood, sampled on day 0 of AZD1222 vaccination. These receptors were taken from an adult in good health. CDR3s include the opening cysteine and the closing phenylalanine or tryptophan. Fields, in order: J gene, V gene, CDR3 protein.

J: TRBJ1-2; V: TRBV28; CDR3: CASSSRGSVGYGYTF
J: TRBJ2-1; V: TRBV4-2; CDR3: CASSQITGQGPYNEQFF
J: TRBJ1-5; V: TRBV12-3/TRBV12-4; CDR3: CASSFTREQPQHF
J: TRBJ2-1; V: TRBV12-5; CDR3: CASKPGGLDEQFF
J: TRBJ1-2; V: TRBV14; CDR3: CASSQGTELYGYTF
J: TRBJ2-3; V: TRBV5-1; CDR3: CASGGDSGLADTQYF
J: TRBJ2-1; V: TRBV12-3/TRBV12-4; CDR3: CASSGGSYNEQFF
J: TRBJ1-1; V: TRBV19; CDR3: CASSSRRSTEAFF
J: TRBJ2-1; V: TRBV27; CDR3: CASSFLQGEQFF
J: TRBJ1-1; V: TRBV28; CDR3: CASSLPLGGGLEAFF
J: TRBJ1-6; V: TRBV5-1; CDR3: CASSGGQGNSPLHF
J: TRBJ1-3; V: TRBV30; CDR3: CAWSKGNTIYF
J: TRBJ2-2; V: TRBV7-9; CDR3: CASTLAGGTGELFF